This T cell receptor beta chain was sequenced for a study of T cell responses to AZD1222 COVID-19 vaccine. General study results and limits: Rises in breadth and depth of Spike-specific TCRs came after two AZD1222 doses. Spike-wide coverage was observed for vaccine-associated CD4 TCRs, with dominant responses at 160-218 and 743-854.

The junction had 9 bases not matched to a gene; V was cut back by 4 bases and J by 4 bases. Germline values: CDR1 SGDLS, CDR2 YYNGEE. The CDR3 is made up of 15 amino acids. Sequencing used immunoSEQ multiplex PCR; TCRdb keeps in-frame clones, though not all of them. The table includes approximately 150,000 clones, over 75% detected once. A remark on this clone: Antigen unknown.

The sequences come from peripheral blood, collected 28 days after the second dose of the MenACWY control vaccine. This TCR was recovered from an adult who received the MenACWY meningococcal vaccine as a control. V gene TRBV9 combines with J gene TRBJ1-2; the match to TRBD1 covers 8 bases. CDR3 loop: CASSPRQGKVYGYTF. CDR3 in DNA: TGTGCCAGCAGCCCCCGACAGGGGAAGGTCTATGGCTACACCTTC.